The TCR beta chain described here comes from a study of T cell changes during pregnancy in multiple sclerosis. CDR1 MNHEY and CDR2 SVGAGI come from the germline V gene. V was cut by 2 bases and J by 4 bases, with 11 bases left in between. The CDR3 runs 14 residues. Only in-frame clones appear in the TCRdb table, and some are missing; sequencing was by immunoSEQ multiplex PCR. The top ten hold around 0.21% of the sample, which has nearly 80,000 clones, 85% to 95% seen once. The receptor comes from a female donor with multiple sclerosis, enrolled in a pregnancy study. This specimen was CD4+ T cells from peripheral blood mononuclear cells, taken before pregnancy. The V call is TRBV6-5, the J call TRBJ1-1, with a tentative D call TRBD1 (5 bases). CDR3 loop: CASSYGTSSTEAFF. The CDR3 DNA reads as TGTGCCAGCAGTTACGGGACTTCGAGCACTGAAGCTTTCTTT.